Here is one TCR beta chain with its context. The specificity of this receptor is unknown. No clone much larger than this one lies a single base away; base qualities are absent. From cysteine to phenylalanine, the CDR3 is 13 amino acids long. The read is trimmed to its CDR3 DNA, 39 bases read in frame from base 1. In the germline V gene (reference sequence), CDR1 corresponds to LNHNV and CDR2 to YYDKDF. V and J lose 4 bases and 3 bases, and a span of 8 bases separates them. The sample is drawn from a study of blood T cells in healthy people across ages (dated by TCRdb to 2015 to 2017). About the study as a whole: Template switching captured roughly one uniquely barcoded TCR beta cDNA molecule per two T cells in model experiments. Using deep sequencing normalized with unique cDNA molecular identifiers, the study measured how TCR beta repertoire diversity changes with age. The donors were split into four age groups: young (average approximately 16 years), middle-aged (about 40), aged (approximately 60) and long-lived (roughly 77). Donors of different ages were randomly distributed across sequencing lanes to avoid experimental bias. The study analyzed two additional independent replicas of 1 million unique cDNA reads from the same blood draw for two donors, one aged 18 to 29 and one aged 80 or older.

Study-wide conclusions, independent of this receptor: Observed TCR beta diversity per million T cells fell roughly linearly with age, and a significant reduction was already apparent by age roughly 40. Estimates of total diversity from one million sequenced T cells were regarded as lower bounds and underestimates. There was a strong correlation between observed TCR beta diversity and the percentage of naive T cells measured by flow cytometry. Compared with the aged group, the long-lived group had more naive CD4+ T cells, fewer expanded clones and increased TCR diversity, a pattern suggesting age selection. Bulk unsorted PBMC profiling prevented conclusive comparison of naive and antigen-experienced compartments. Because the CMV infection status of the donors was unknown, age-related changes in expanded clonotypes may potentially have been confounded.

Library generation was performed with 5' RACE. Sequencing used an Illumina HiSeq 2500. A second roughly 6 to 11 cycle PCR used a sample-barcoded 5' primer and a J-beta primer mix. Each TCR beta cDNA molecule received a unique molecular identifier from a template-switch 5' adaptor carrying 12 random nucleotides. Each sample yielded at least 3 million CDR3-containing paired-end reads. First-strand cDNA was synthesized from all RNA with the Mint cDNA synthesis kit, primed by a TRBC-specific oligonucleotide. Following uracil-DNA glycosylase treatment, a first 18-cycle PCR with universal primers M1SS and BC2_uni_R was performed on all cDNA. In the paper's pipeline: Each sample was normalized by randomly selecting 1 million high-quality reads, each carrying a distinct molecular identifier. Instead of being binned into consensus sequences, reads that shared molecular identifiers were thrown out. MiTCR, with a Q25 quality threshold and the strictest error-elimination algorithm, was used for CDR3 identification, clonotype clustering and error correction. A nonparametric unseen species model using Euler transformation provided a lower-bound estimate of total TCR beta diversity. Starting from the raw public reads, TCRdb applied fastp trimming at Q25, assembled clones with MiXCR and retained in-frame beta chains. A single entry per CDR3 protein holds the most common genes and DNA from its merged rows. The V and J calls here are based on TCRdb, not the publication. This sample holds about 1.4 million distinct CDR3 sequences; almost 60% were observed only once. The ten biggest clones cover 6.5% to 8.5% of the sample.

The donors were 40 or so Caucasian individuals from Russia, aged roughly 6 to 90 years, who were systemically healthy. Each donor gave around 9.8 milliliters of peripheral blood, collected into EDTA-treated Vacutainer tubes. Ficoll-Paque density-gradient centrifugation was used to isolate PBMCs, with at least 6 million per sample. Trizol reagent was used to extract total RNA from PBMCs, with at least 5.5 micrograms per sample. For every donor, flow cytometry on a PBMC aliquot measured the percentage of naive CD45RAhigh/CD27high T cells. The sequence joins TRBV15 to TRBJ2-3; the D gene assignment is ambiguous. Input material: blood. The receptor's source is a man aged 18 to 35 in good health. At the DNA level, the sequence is TGTGCCACCAGCATCATGTGGACAGATACGCAGTATTTT. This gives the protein CATSIMWTDTQYF. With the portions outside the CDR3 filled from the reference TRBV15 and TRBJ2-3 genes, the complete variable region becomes DAMVIQNPRYQVTQFGKPVTLSCSQTLNHNVMYWYQQKSSQAPKLLFHYYDKDFNNEADTPDNFQSRRPNTSFCFLDIRSPGLGDTAMYLCATSIMWTDTQYFGPGTRLTVL.